Presented here are 25 T cell receptor beta chains from one specimen sequenced in a study of patients and donors after allogeneic stem cell transplantation. Each CDR3 protein gets one entry after TCRdb re-called the RT-PCR reads with MiXCR. This sample yields roughly 140,000 distinct CDR3 sequences, of which about two fifths are seen a single time; roughly 50% belongs to the top ten. Input material: blood, either unsorted or a sorted T cell fraction (not recorded which). All receptors come from a human donor who was either an allogeneic HSCT recipient or a stem cell or donor lymphocyte infusion donor (not recorded which). It is not recorded whose cells these are; they may come from a transplant donor.

The chain couples TRBV6-1 to TRBJ1-1; D is ambiguous. Germline loops: CDR1 MNHNS, CDR2 SASEGT. V was shortened by 4 bases and J by 4 bases, with 10 bases between the two germline ends. This CDR3 is built from 13 residues. For the CDR3, the DNA is TGTGCCAGCAGTGGGTGGGAAGGCACTGAAGCTTTCTTT. Translated, it gives CASSGWEGTEAFF.

This clonotype was counted only a few times. The V gene is TRBV4-3, the J gene TRBJ2-1; 8 bases line up with TRBD2. The V segment lost 4 bases and the J segment 4 bases; nucleotides outside the gene matches: 9. This CDR3 comprises 16 residues. CDR1 and CDR2 from the germline V gene are LGHNA and YSLEER. The CDR3 loop is CASSRMRGAGYNEQFF. CDR3 coding DNA: TGCGCCAGCAGCCGCATGCGGGGGGCCGGGTACAATGAGCAGTTCTTC.

This chain links TRBV6-2 or TRBV6-3 with TRBJ1-3; D is unclear. Germline V gene data show CDR1 as MNHEY and CDR2 as SVGEGT. Trimming stripped 0 bases from V and 3 bases from J, with 12 bases between. The CDR3 length is 16 residues. The CDR3 is CASSYSTQLSGNTIYF. The CDR3 DNA follows: TGTGCCAGCAGTTACTCGACCCAGCTAAGTGGAAACACCATATATTTT.

This chain joins TRBV29-1 and TRBJ2-7, with D possibly matching TRBD2 (5 bases). Trimming shortened V by 6 bases and J by 0 bases, and 12 bases separated the two germline ends. The CDR3 spans 13 residues. The germline V gene encodes CDR1 SQVTM and CDR2 ANQGSEA. The CDR3 bases are TGCAGCGTCCTTCTAGGGAGCTCCTACGAGCAGTACTTC. This encodes CSVLLGSSYEQYF.

The rearrangement joins TRBV7-9 to TRBJ1-1, with D tentatively TRBD1 (6 bases). Germline-derived CDR1 and CDR2 are SEHNR and FQNEAQ (reference sequence). The V end was cut by 2 bases, the J end by 1 base, with 17 bases between. This CDR3 has 17 amino acids. Here the CDR3 DNA reads TGTGCCAGCAGCTTACTAAACAGGGCCCCCTCGAACACTGAAGCTTTCTTT. This sequence encodes CASSLLNRAPSNTEAFF. Filled out from reference TRBV7-9 and TRBJ1-1, the complete variable domain reads DTGVSQNPRHKITKRGQNVTFRCDPISEHNRLYWYRQTLGQGPEFLTYFQNEAQLEKSRLLSDRFSAERPKGSFSTLEIQRTEQGDSAMYLCASSLLNRAPSNTEAFFGQGTRLTVV.

The genes are TRBV20-1 and TRBJ1-5; TRBD1 might be the D (5 bases). The ends were cut back, 6 bases at V and 5 bases at J, with 14 bases in the middle. Per germline, CDR1 DFQATT and CDR2 SNEGSKA (reference sequence). The CDR3 has 13 residues. The CDR3 loop reads CSAPGPGDQPQHF. The CDR3 region has the DNA TGCAGTGCGCCAGGACCGGGGGATCAGCCCCAGCATTTT.

In its sample, this clonotype was seen a few times. The chain has TRBV28 and TRBJ2-3, with 8 positions matching TRBD1. There are 14 residues in the CDR3. The trim removed 4 bases at V and 1 base at J, leaving 1 base unmatched. Germline CDR1 MDHEN, CDR2 SYDVKM. The CDR3 here is CASSSGQGTDTQYF. The CDR3 DNA follows: TGTGCCAGCAGTTCGGGACAGGGCACAGATACGCAGTATTTT.

CDR3 sequence: CASSVDYDGELFF. The CDR3, as DNA: TGTGCCAGCAGTGTAGACTATGACGGGGAGCTGTTTTTT. The chain is built from TRBV28 and TRBJ2-2; possibly TRBD2 for D (5 bases). CDR1 MDHEN and CDR2 SYDVKM come from the germline V gene. The CDR3 extends over 13 amino acids. Trimming removed 5 bases at V and 7 bases at J, with 11 bases between.

CDR3 loop: CASSLYGYNQPQHF. CDR3 nucleotide sequence: TGTGCCAGCAGTCTTTACGGTTACAATCAGCCCCAGCATTTT. This chain uses TRBV12-3 or TRBV12-4 with TRBJ1-5; D unclear. This CDR3 contains 14 residues. The V gene lost 5 bases and the J gene lost 3 bases, with 11 bases spanning the gap.

The V call is TRBV4-1, the J call TRBJ2-4, with TRBD1 matching 9 bases. The V and J ends lost 4 bases and 8 bases, in that order; junction bases with no gene match: 9. This CDR3 region has 15 residues. CDR1 MGHRA and CDR2 YSYEKL come from the germline V gene. In DNA form, the CDR3 reads TGCGCCAGCAGCCGGGGTGCACAGGGGGCTGACATTCAGTACTTC. This gives the protein CASSRGAQGADIQYF.

The chain is built from TRBV29-1 and TRBJ2-5; a weak D match, TRBD1 (5 bases). V was pared by 2 bases and J by 2 bases, with 15 bases between. The CDR3 loop spans 15 amino acids. Germline CDR1 reads SQVTM; CDR2 reads ANQGSEA. CDR3 protein: CSVESPEQAQETQYF. The CDR3 DNA reads as TGCAGCGTTGAATCCCCGGAACAGGCACAAGAGACCCAGTACTTC.

The V call is TRBV10-3, the J call TRBJ1-2, with D unresolved. Trimming left V 3 bases short and J 4 bases short, with 6 bases between. The CDR3 has 12 residues. Germline loops: CDR1 ENHRY, CDR2 SYGVKD. The CDR3 DNA reads TGTGCCATCAGTGATGGACCCTATGGCTACACCTTC. Translation: CAISDGPYGYTF.

This clonotype has a handful of counts. This rearrangement joins TRBV4-2 to TRBJ1-1; possibly TRBD1 for D (5 bases). Germline-derived CDR1 and CDR2 are LGHNA and YNFKEQ. The CDR3 consists of 15 residues. Trimming shortened V by 0 bases and J by 5 bases, and 13 bases separated the two germline ends. CDR3 loop: CASSQESRVITEAFF. The CDR3 DNA sequence: TGTGCCAGCAGCCAAGAGAGCAGGGTGATAACTGAAGCTTTCTTT.

This clonotype was counted ten times or more. This rearrangement joins TRBV27 to TRBJ1-1; possibly TRBD1 for D (6 bases). Trimming took 6 bases from V and 5 from J, leaving 16 bases between them. CDR3 length equals 14 residues. CDR1 MNHEY and CDR2 SMNVEV come from the germline V gene (reference sequence). The CDR3, as DNA: TGTGCCAGCAGAAGCCTCGAAAGGGGGACTGAAGCTTTCTTT. This gives the protein CASRSLERGTEAFF.

The chain links TRBV24-1 to TRBJ2-1; D gene uncertain. Trimming removed 6 bases at V and 9 bases at J, with 11 bases between. Germline V gene lookup returns CDR1 KGHDR and CDR2 SFDVKD. The CDR3 runs 12 residues. The CDR3 here is CATSPHIGEQFF. CDR3 coding DNA: TGTGCCACCAGTCCACACATTGGTGAGCAGTTCTTC.

This clonotype came up a few times. V and J are TRBV5-1 and TRBJ1-1; maybe TRBD1 (6 bases). This CDR3 is built from 16 residues. Per the germline V gene, CDR1 is SGHRS and CDR2 is YFSETQ. V was cut by 0 bases and J by 3 bases, with 15 bases left in between. The CDR3 sequence: CASSLEVRTAYTEAFF. Here the CDR3 DNA reads TGCGCCAGCAGCTTGGAGGTTAGGACAGCATACACTGAAGCTTTCTTT.

This clonotype was found a few times. The V gene is TRBV20-1, the J gene TRBJ1-2, with 7 bases matching TRBD1. V shed 6 bases, J shed 8 bases, and the junction held 18 bases outside the gene matches. The CDR3 consists of 15 residues. Per the germline V gene, CDR1 is DFQATT and CDR2 is SNEGSKA (reference sequence). The DNA of the CDR3 is TGCAGTGCCTCTAGGACAGGTCTGTGGCCATCGGGCTACACCTTC. Translation gives CSASRTGLWPSGYTF.

The CDR3 is CASSFWVRGRYQETQYF. CDR3 DNA sequence: TGTGCCAGCAGTTTTTGGGTGCGGGGACGGTACCAAGAGACCCAGTACTTC. V is TRBV12-3 or TRBV12-4 and J is TRBJ2-5; tentative D call: TRBD2 (6 bases). V shed 3 bases and J shed 0 bases, with 17 bases lying between them. The CDR3 spans 17 residues.

The CDR3 DNA reads as TGCGCCAGCAGCCACCTGGGACACGACCTGGGGGGCTACACCTTC. This translates into CASSHLGHDLGGYTF. The chain is built from TRBV4-1 and TRBJ1-2; TRBD1 is a possible D gene (6 bases). The V end was cut by 3 bases, the J end by 8 bases, with 19 bases between. Germline assignment: CDR1 MGHRA and CDR2 YSYEKL. This CDR3 contains 15 residues.

This chain connects TRBV9 to TRBJ2-1; unclear D gene. The CDR3 consists of 13 residues. The V gene's germline CDR1 is SGDLS and CDR2 YYNGEE. Trimming removed 4 bases from V and 5 bases from J, with 10 bases in between. The CDR3 loop reads CASSSSRDNEQFF. CDR3 nucleotides: TGTGCCAGCAGCTCATCCCGGGACAATGAGCAGTTCTTC.

The V and J genes are TRBV20-1 and TRBJ1-2; D unresolved. This CDR3 is 14 amino acids long. CDR1 is DFQATT and CDR2 is SNEGSKA in the germline V gene (reference sequence). Trimming left V 3 bases short and J 0 bases short, with 11 bases between. This CDR3 is CSASTLGANYGYTF. CDR3 nucleotide sequence: TGCAGTGCTAGCACGTTAGGAGCTAACTATGGCTACACCTTC.

This clonotype was seen only a few times. The rearrangement joins TRBV3-1 to TRBJ1-2; 8 nucleotides line up with TRBD1. CDR3 length equals 15 residues. CDR1 is LGHDT, CDR2 YNNKEL, per germline (reference sequence). Losses at the gene ends were 0 bases for V and 8 bases for J; bases not matched to a gene: 8. The CDR3 loop is CASSQDGQGARGYTF. The CDR3 DNA is TGTGCCAGCAGCCAAGATGGGCAGGGGGCTCGGGGCTACACCTTC.

The rearrangement links TRBV15 to TRBJ2-1, with D perhaps being TRBD1 or TRBD2 (5 bases each). V was cut by 2 bases and J by 6 bases, with 14 bases left in between. CDR1 is LNHNV and CDR2 is YYDKDF in the germline V gene (reference sequence). This CDR3 is 15 amino acids long. For the CDR3, the DNA is TGTGCCACCAGCAGACAGGGACGGTCAAGCAATGAGCAGTTCTTC. It yields the protein CATSRQGRSSNEQFF.

The CDR3 is CATSRGEQTGNTIYF. The DNA of the CDR3 is TGTGCCACCAGCAGAGGGGAGCAGACTGGAAACACCATATATTTT. The gene calls are TRBV15 and TRBJ1-3; D ambiguous. With 1 base removed from V and 2 bases from J, the gap between germline ends came to 9 bases. The CDR3 runs 15 residues. The germline V gene encodes CDR1 LNHNV and CDR2 YYDKDF (reference sequence).

This rearrangement joins TRBV29-1 to TRBJ1-5; weak D call: TRBD1 (6 bases). The germline V gene encodes CDR1 SQVTM and CDR2 ANQGSEA. V was pared by 4 bases and J by 7 bases, with 14 bases between. The CDR3 has 13 residues. The CDR3 DNA follows: TGCAGCGTTGGGGGGGGGCGTTACCAGCCCCAGCATTTT. Amino acid sequence: CSVGGGRYQPQHF.